These 18 T cell receptor beta chains were all obtained from the same sample, sequenced in a study of immune characterization of retroperitoneal liposarcoma. TCRdb independently ran MiXCR on the PCR reads; one entry per CDR3 protein. The sample shows thousands of distinct CDR3 sequences, about 26% of them seen only once. Sequenced sample: tumor tissue. These receptors came from a female donor with retroperitoneal liposarcoma.

By proportion, this clonotype is medium-sized (0.01 to 0.1%). The chain has TRBV27 and TRBJ2-7; 11 bases match TRBD1. This CDR3 spans 13 amino acids. J gave up 4 bases and V 10 bases, and 6 bases lay outside the gene matches. CDR1 is MNHEY and CDR2 is SMNVEV in the germline V gene (reference sequence). The CDR3 sequence is CATGQGALYEQYF. The DNA of the CDR3 is TGTGCCACCGGACAGGGGGCGCTTTACGAGCAGTACTTC.

This clonotype was detected many times. The V call is TRBV7-6, the J call TRBJ1-5, with a tentative D call TRBD1 (6 bases). Germline V gives CDR1 SGHVS, CDR2 FNYEAQ. Trimming shortened V by 5 bases and J by 0 bases, and 8 bases separated the two germline ends. This CDR3 is built from 14 residues. CDR3 nucleotides: TGTGCCAGCAGCCAAGGGGGTAGCAATCAGCCCCAGCATTTT. Translating it yields CASSQGGSNQPQHF.

This clonotype came up many times. This chain uses TRBV6-6 with TRBJ2-5; 7 nucleotides match TRBD1. CDR3 length equals 16 residues. CDR1 MNHNY and CDR2 SVGAGI come from the germline V gene (reference sequence). J was trimmed by 6 bases and V by 2 bases; bases with no gene match: 12. The CDR3 loop reads CASSYAFDRVTKTQYF. CDR3 bases: TGTGCCAGCAGTTACGCCTTCGACAGGGTGACGAAGACCCAGTACTTC.

V is TRBV20-1 and J is TRBJ2-5, with D hard to call. This CDR3 comprises 13 residues. Trimming removed 2 bases at V and 1 base at J, with 8 bases between. Germline CDR1 is DFQATT and CDR2 is SNEGSKA (reference sequence). CDR3 in amino acids: CSARLAAQETQYF. CDR3 nucleotides: TGCAGTGCTAGATTGGCTGCCCAAGAGACCCAGTACTTC.

This clonotype has a single count. The V call is TRBV6-1, the J call TRBJ1-1; possibly TRBD1 for D (5 bases). The CDR3 has 11 amino acids. CDR1 MNHNS and CDR2 SASEGT come from the germline V gene. V dropped 5 bases and J dropped 9 bases, with 10 bases sitting between them. The CDR3 sequence: CASSLGGKAFF. CDR3 DNA: TGTGCCAGCAGTTTGGGGGGGAAAGCTTTCTTT.

CDR3 nucleotides: TGTGCCAGCAGTTACGGGACAGGGAACACTGAAGCTTTCTTT. This gives the protein CASSYGTGNTEAFF. This sequence joins TRBV6-5 and TRBJ1-1, with 8 bases identical to TRBD1. Trimming removed 2 bases from V and 1 base from J; junction bases left unmatched: 0. Germline CDR1 is MNHEY and CDR2 is SVGAGI. This CDR3 spans 14 amino acids.

In its sample, this clonotype was seen a few times. The gene calls are TRBV12-3 or TRBV12-4 and TRBJ2-5; TRBD2 might be the D (5 bases). TRBJ2-7 matches the DNA end more closely, so the J call is doubtful. The CDR3 runs to 14 residues. The CDR3 reads CASSVREGSYEQYF. The CDR3, as DNA: TGTGCCAGCAGTGTACGGGAAGGCTCCTACGAGCAGTACTTC.

This chain links TRBV6-1 with TRBJ2-1, with D unresolved. In germline, CDR1 is MNHNS, CDR2 SASEGT. V was cut by 6 bases and J by 6 bases, with 18 bases left in between. There are 15 residues in the CDR3. The DNA of the CDR3 is TGTGCCAGCAGCGTATCCACGCTTGGGTCCAATGAGCAGTTCTTC. Its protein is CASSVSTLGSNEQFF.

The rearrangement links TRBV27 to TRBJ1-1, with D maybe TRBD1 (6 bases). This CDR3 comprises 14 residues. The germline V gene encodes CDR1 MNHEY and CDR2 SMNVEV (reference sequence). Between the trimmed V and J ends, which lost 4 bases and 3 bases, there was a span of 12 bases. The CDR3 bases are TGTGCCAGCAGTTCAGGCAGGGGTCACACTGAAGCTTTCTTT. Protein: CASSSGRGHTEAFF.

This clonotype was seen more than once but under ten times. The chain employs TRBV12-3 or TRBV12-4 and TRBJ1-1, with D unresolved. Trimming took off 7 bases at V and 1 base at J, with 10 bases between the two ends. CDR3 length: 13 residues. The CDR3 DNA sequence: TGTGCCAGCACCCTTTGGGGGAACACTGAAGCTTTCTTT. It specifies CASTLWGNTEAFF.

This chain uses TRBV5-4 with TRBJ1-1, with D unclear. This CDR3 is 13 amino acids long. With 2 bases removed from V and 1 base from J, the gap between germline ends came to 6 bases. Per the germline V gene, CDR1 is SGHNT and CDR2 is YYREEE (reference sequence). The CDR3 DNA follows: TGTGCCAGCAGCTTTTCAGAGAACACTGAAGCTTTCTTT. Residues: CASSFSENTEAFF.

This clonotype was seen repeatedly, ten times or more. V and J are TRBV6-1 and TRBJ2-5; D unresolved. CDR3 length equals 12 residues. Germline lookup yields CDR1 MNHNS and CDR2 SASEGT. Trimming stripped 2 bases from V and 12 bases from J, with 13 bases between. The CDR3 reads CASSEITAWEYF. The CDR3 DNA sequence: TGTGCCAGCAGTGAAATAACCGCATGGGAGTACTTC.

The V gene is TRBV20-1, the J gene TRBJ2-4; 7 bases match TRBD2. CDR3 size: 14 residues. The ends lost 1 base at V and 3 bases at J; junction bases unmatched: 3. Looked up from germline, CDR1 is DFQATT and CDR2 is SNEGSKA (reference sequence). This chain's CDR3 is CSARARGDKNIQYF. In DNA, the CDR3 is TGCAGTGCTAGAGCCCGGGGGGACAAAAACATTCAGTACTTC.

The genes are TRBV4-3 and TRBJ1-2; 7 positions agree with TRBD1. The CDR3 contains 16 residues. Trimming at V came to 4 bases and at J to 0 bases, leaving 8 bases not matched to a gene. Germline-derived CDR1 and CDR2 are LGHNA and YSLEER. CDR3 nucleotides: TGCGCCAGCAGCCGAACAAACAGGGGAACTAACTATGGCTACACCTTC. Translated, it gives CASSRTNRGTNYGYTF.

In its sample, this clonotype was seen a few times. The V gene is TRBV7-8, the J gene TRBJ2-1; possibly TRBD2 for D (6 bases). CDR3 length: 13 amino acids. The V gene's germline CDR1 is SGHVS and CDR2 FQNEAQ. Trimming took off 5 bases at V and 6 bases at J, with 11 bases between the two ends. In DNA form, the CDR3 reads TGTGCCAGCAGCCTCATAGCGGCCAATGAGCAGTTCTTC. This codes for CASSLIAANEQFF.

This chain links TRBV12-3 or TRBV12-4 with TRBJ2-1; D is perhaps TRBD1 or TRBD2 (5 bases each). Near its end, the DNA agrees better with TRBJ2-5, so the J call may be wrong. The CDR3 covers 12 residues. CDR3 protein: CASNRGPETQYF. The CDR3 nucleotides read TGTGCCAGCAATCGGGGCCCAGAGACCCAGTACTTC.

This clonotype occurred a few times. As DNA, the CDR3 is TGCGCCAGCAGCTTGGCCCGGAATCCACCTGGAAACACCATATATTTT. This translates into CASSLARNPPGNTIYF. The rearrangement links TRBV5-1 to TRBJ1-3; no clear D. V was pared by 0 bases and J by 2 bases, with 12 bases between. CDR1 and CDR2 from the germline V gene are SGHRS and YFSETQ. The CDR3 spans 16 residues. Filled out from reference TRBV5-1 and TRBJ1-3, the complete variable domain reads KAGVTQTPRYLIKTRGQQVTLSCSPISGHRSVSWYQQTPGQGLQFLFEYFSETQRNKGNFPGRFSGRQFSNSRSEMNVSTLELGDSALYLCASSLARNPPGNTIYFGEGSWLTVV.

The chain has TRBV6-1 and TRBJ2-5; D perhaps matches TRBD1 (6 bases). Germline CDR1 and CDR2: MNHNS and SASEGT. V was trimmed by 2 bases and J by 3 bases, leaving 16 bases between them. The length of the CDR3 is 16 residues. CDR3 residues: CASSEFGRGVEETQYF. CDR3 sequence (DNA): TGTGCCAGCAGTGAATTTGGCAGGGGAGTCGAAGAGACCCAGTACTTC.